Listed below are T cell receptor beta chains from one sample, sequenced in a study of PD-1 blockade in classical Hodgkin lymphoma. Using immunoSEQ multiplex PCR, the repertoire was profiled, and TCRdb retains in-frame clones only, with some absent. The table includes under 20,000 clones, about four fifths detected once. The sample in question was peripheral blood mononuclear cells (PBMCs), obtained before the second cycle of nivolumab. Receptors originate from a human donor with classical Hodgkin lymphoma. Both conserved end residues are part of each CDR3. Fields, in order: D gene, clone size, V gene, J gene, CDR3 DNA, CDR3 protein. A D gene is named only where the DNA matches it firmly. Some rows mark clone size as missing; the rest say once, few, many or name a class of expanded clone.

>-|-|TRBV7-6|TRBJ2-7
TGTGCCAGCAGCAGAGACAGAGGGGAGCAGTACTTC
CASSRDRGEQYF
>-|-|TRBV14|TRBJ2-3
TGTGCCAGCAGCCTAAAAGATACGCAGTATTTT
CASSLKDTQYF
>-|-|TRBV21-1|TRBJ1-4
TGTGCCAGCAGCAAAAGGCGGATCACCACGAGGGGAAATGAAAAACTGTTTTTT
CASSKRRITTRGNEKLFF
>TRBD1|-|TRBV7-9|TRBJ2-3
TGTGCCAGTTTTACAGGGGTAGGCACAGATACGCAGTATTTT
CASFTGVGTDTQYF
>-|once|TRBV19|TRBJ2-3
TGTGCCAGTACCACAGGGTCGGCAGATACGCAGTATTTT
CASTTGSADTQYF
>-|-|TRBV5-8|TRBJ2-1
TGTGCCAGCAGCCTGGTCCGTGAGCAGTTCTTC
CASSLVREQFF
>TRBD2|-|TRBV28|TRBJ2-1
TGTGCCAGCAGCCCCGGGACTAGCGGGGGCAGTGAGCAGTTCTTC
CASSPGTSGGSEQFF
>-|once|TRBV9|TRBJ2-3
TGTGCCAGCACGACGGAGGGGCCAGATACGCAGTATTTT
CASTTEGPDTQYF
>-|-|TRBV18|TRBJ2-7
TGTGCCAGCTCACCTTCCAGCCGAAGCTCCTACGAGCAGTACTTC
CASSPSSRSSYEQYF
>-|once|TRBV5-5|TRBJ1-4
TGTGCCAGCAGCCCGGGGACACCCGCAGAAGGGGAAAAACTGTTTTTT
CASSPGTPAEGEKLFF
>-|-|TRBV6-5|TRBJ2-7
TGTGCCACTTTCTCGACAGATGCCTACCACGAGCAGTACTTC
CATFSTDAYHEQYF
>TRBD1|-|TRBV28|TRBJ2-6
TGTGCCAGCAGTGTTACAGGGGACGGGGCCAACGTCCTGACTTTC
CASSVTGDGANVLTF
>TRBD1|-|TRBV5-6|TRBJ1-6
TGTGCCAGCAGCTTCCAGACAGGGGGGGGTTCACCCCTCCACTTT
CASSFQTGGGSPLHF
>-|few|TRBV13|TRBJ2-7
TGTGCCAGCAGACCTACAGGGATGGGCGAGCAGTACTTC
CASRPTGMGEQYF
>-|-|TRBV5-4|TRBJ1-6
TGTGCCAGCAGCTTGAAGCAGGGGAATTCACCCCTCCACTTT
CASSLKQGNSPLHF
>TRBD1|-|TRBV7-6|TRBJ2-2
TGTGCCAGCAGCCCAGGGACAGGAAACACCGGGGAGCTGTTTTTT
CASSPGTGNTGELFF
>TRBD2|-|TRBV9|TRBJ2-1
TGTGCCAGCAGCGTAGGGACTAGCGGGGGGGTTGGCAATGAGCAGTTCTTC
CASSVGTSGGVGNEQFF
>-|-|TRBV5-5|TRBJ1-4
TGTGCCAGCAGCTTGGGGGGGCAAACTAATGAAAAACTGTTTTTT
CASSLGGQTNEKLFF
>-|-|TRBV20-1|TRBJ2-7
TGCAGTGCTAGAGATAACTACGAGCAGTACTTC
CSARDNYEQYF
>-|-|TRBV29-1|TRBJ1-1
TGCAGCGTTTTGGGCGTTGCTGAAGCTTTCTTT
CSVLGVAEAFF
>TRBD1|-|TRBV12-5|TRBJ2-7
TGTGCTAGTGGTCCCGGGACAGGGGTATACGAGCAGTACTTC
CASGPGTGVYEQYF
>TRBD1|once|TRBV7-6|TRBJ2-3
TGTGCCAGCAGCTTAGCTAGGGGGACAGGGGGTACGCAGTATTTT
CASSLARGTGGTQYF
>-|few|TRBV7-9|TRBJ1-1
TGTGCCAGCAGCTCCTACCAGGGGAACACTGAAGCTTTCTTT
CASSSYQGNTEAFF
>TRBD2|-|TRBV14|TRBJ2-3
TGTGCCAGCAGCCAATCCCTAGCGGGGCCCAGCACAGATACGCAGTATTTT
CASSQSLAGPSTDTQYF
>-|medium-sized|TRBV4-3|TRBJ2-7
TGCGCCAGCAGCCACAGGGCCCAAGGGGAGCAGTACTTC
CASSHRAQGEQYF
>-|-|TRBV2|TRBJ2-1
TGTGCCAGCACCCTGGACTCAAACAATGAGCAGTTCTTC
CASTLDSNNEQFF
>-|-|TRBV5-1|TRBJ1-1
TGCGCCAGCAGCTTGGGGACCTCGAACACTGAAGCTTTCTTT
CASSLGTSNTEAFF
>TRBD1|-|TRBV27|TRBJ1-2
TGTGCCAGCAGTTGGGGACAGGGTCACTATGGCTACACCTTC
CASSWGQGHYGYTF
>-|-|TRBV29-1|TRBJ1-2
TGCAGCGTTGAAGATCGGGGTGACTCGGGCTACACCTTC
CSVEDRGDSGYTF